This T cell receptor beta chain appears in the sequencing data of a study of T cell repertoires in cytomegalovirus infection. Study-level information: From public TCR beta signatures came an indication of both CMV infection and matching HLA type.

As regards this clonotype: What it binds is not known.

TCRdb re-derived calls from the reads in MiXCR, one entry per CDR3 protein. The table records about 130,000 distinct CDR3 sequences, roughly a quarter of them present only once. Study-wide results and limits: Ex vivo, HLA-C-restricted CMV-specific TCR beta clonotypes prevailed over the rest of the response.

Trimming at V came to 3 bases and at J to 5 bases, leaving 8 bases not matched to a gene. The CDR3 totals 15 residues. The clonotype originates from a human donor in good health (CMV status not recorded). Some clones in this sample may be carry-over from other donors' samples. The rearrangement links TRBV12-3 or TRBV12-4 to TRBJ2-5, with 8 bases fitting TRBD2. Sample: PBMCs, sequenced either directly or after in vitro stimulation (not recorded which). DNA for the CDR3: TGTGCCAGCAGTTTCAGGCGGGAGGCTGGGGAGACCCAGTACTTC. Its protein product is CASSFRREAGETQYF.